This T cell receptor beta chain was observed in a study of early T cells in non-severe SARS-CoV-2 infection. In germline, CDR1 is SNHLY, CDR2 FYNNEI. The CDR3 consists of 14 residues. J was trimmed by 3 bases and V by 5 bases; bases with no gene match: 4. The TCR library protocol was used to attach unique molecular identifiers. These identifiers were attached to individual cDNA molecules. TCRdb reanalysed the 5' RACE reads using MiXCR and keeps one entry per CDR3 protein. The table shows tens of thousands of distinct CDR3 sequences, with 7% to 8% occurring only once. The chain links TRBV2 to TRBJ2-3; the match to TRBD2 covers 8 bases. This TCR came from an adult who was a healthcare worker with PCR-confirmed SARS-CoV-2 infection or an uninfected control (not recorded which). Sequenced material: whole blood. The CDR3 loop reads CASSPASGTDTQYF. The CDR3 DNA sequence: TGTGCCAGCAGTCCGGCTAGCGGGACAGATACGCAGTATTTT.